This TCR beta chain was captured by sequencing in a study of beta chain features in type 1 diabetes. The wider study: Sorted cells numbering roughly 98,000,000 were examined across all samples.

Study-level findings and limits: In cDNA sequencing, cells with high TCR expression could be over-represented. The study notes PCR might favor shorter templates equally in patients and controls. For Type 1 diabetes patients, all four CD4+ subsets carried TCRB CDR3s that were moderately but significantly shorter.

Germline CDR1 is SGHNT and CDR2 is YYREEE (reference sequence). V lost 4 bases and J lost 5; bases outside the gene matches: 4. This CDR3 comprises 15 residues. Every isolated RNA sample was fully reverse transcribed, so sequencing captured expressed TCRB transcripts. TCRdb's table, derived via immunoSEQ multiplex PCR, lists solely in-frame clones and lacks some. Of 200,000 to 250,000 clones listed, approximately 10% are singletons. This clone has a handful of counts. What it binds is unknown. Sequencing input: central memory CD4+ T cells from blood. This TCR was recovered from a man aged 18 to 35 in good health. V and J are TRBV5-4 and TRBJ2-2, with 11 nucleotides matching TRBD1. The DNA for the CDR3 is TGTGCCAGCAGCAGGACAGGGGGCAGTACCGGGGAGCTGTTTTTT. This sequence encodes CASSRTGGSTGELFF.